This TCR beta chain was captured in a study of blood T cell repertoires in COVID-19. This CDR3 spans 12 amino acids. Germline loops: CDR1 LNHDA, CDR2 SQIVND (reference sequence). V lost 7 bases, J lost 5 bases, and 11 bases lay in between. This clone was detected once. TCRdb's copy holds only in-frame clones and misses some; the assay was immunoSEQ multiplex PCR. The sample consists of approximately 49,000 clones, roughly 80% of them appearing once. The chain recombines TRBV19 with TRBJ2-5; tentative D call: TRBD1 (5 bases). The TCR comes from a man aged 50 to 60 with acute or convalescent COVID-19. The sequencing sample was made of peripheral blood. CDR3 DNA: TGTGCCAGTAACCAGGGCGAGGAGACCCAGTACTTC. As protein: CASNQGEETQYF.